This T cell receptor beta chain was profiled in a study of fetal regulatory T cell absence and autoimmunity. Study as a whole: The IPEX patients lacked clinical diabetes but had exocrine pancreas autoimmunity. Broader study findings: TRB gene family usage was broadly similar in cord blood and pancreas. Oligoclonal TCR enrichment in pancreas over cord blood reached over 85-fold for some clones.

The survey-level immunoSEQ assay was used. Assay used: immunoSEQ multiplex PCR; TCRdb lists only in-frame clones, some missing. This table holds about 95,000 clones, about two thirds found once. The CDR3 contains 15 residues. V lost 2 bases and J 4 bases, leaving 10 bases between the germline ends. The germline CDR1 and CDR2 sequences are SGHRS and YFSETQ. In its sample, this clone was seen a few times. The antigen is not known. V and J are TRBV5-1 and TRBJ2-6; maybe TRBD1 (5 bases). The receptor was derived from a male donor with IPEX syndrome. Sequenced input: pancreas tissue. DNA of the CDR3: TGCGCCAGCAGCTTACGACAGAGAGGGGCCAACGTCCTGACTTTC. As protein: CASSLRQRGANVLTF. Full variable domain (rest looked up from reference TRBV5-1 and TRBJ2-6): KAGVTQTPRYLIKTRGQQVTLSCSPISGHRSVSWYQQTPGQGLQFLFEYFSETQRNKGNFPGRFSGRQFSNSRSEMNVSTLELGDSALYLCASSLRQRGANVLTFGAGSRLTVL.